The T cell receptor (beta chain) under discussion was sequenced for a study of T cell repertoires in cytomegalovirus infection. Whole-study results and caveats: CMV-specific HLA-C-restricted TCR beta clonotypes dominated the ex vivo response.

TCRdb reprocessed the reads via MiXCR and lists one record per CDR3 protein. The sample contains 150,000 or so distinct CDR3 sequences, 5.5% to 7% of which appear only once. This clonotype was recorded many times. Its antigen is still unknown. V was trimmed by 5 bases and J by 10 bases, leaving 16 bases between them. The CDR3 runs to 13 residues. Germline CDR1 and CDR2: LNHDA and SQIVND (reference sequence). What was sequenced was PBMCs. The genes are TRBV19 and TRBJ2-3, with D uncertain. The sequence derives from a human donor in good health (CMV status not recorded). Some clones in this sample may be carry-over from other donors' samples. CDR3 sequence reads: CASSGARAAAQYF. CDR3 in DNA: TGTGCCAGTAGTGGAGCTAGGGCCGCGGCGCAGTATTTT.